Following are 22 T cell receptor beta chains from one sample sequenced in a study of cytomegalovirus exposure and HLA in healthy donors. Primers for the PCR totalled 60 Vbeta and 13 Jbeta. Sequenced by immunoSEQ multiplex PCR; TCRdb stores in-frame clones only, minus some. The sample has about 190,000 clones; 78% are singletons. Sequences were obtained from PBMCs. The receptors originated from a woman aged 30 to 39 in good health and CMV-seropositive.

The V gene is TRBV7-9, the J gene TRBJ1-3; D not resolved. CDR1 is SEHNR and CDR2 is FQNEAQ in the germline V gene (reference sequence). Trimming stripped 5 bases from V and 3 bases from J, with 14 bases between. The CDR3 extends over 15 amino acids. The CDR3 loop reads CASSTAESFGNTIYF. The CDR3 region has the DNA TGTGCCAGCAGCACCGCGGAGAGCTTTGGAAACACCATATATTTT.

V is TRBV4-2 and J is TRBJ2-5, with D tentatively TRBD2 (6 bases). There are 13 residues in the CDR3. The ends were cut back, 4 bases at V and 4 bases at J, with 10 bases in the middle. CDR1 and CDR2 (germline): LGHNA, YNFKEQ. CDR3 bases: TGTGCCAGCAGCCTTAACGGGAGAGAGACCCAGTACTTC. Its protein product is CASSLNGRETQYF.

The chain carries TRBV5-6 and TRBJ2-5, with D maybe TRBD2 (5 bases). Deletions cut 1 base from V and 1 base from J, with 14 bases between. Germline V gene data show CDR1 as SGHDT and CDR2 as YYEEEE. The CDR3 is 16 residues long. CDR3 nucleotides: TGTGCCAGCAGCTTGTACCTGACGAGCGGCCAAGAGACCCAGTACTTC. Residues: CASSLYLTSGQETQYF.

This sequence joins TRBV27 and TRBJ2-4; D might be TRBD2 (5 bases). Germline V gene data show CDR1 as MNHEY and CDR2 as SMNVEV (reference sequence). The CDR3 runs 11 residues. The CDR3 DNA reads TGTATAACCGGGGTTCTAAACATTCAGTACTTC. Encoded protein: CITGVLNIQYF.

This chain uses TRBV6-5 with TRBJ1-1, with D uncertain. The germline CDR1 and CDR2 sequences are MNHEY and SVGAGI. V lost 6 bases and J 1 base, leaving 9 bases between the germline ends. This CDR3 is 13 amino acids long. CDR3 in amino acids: CASSLKENTEAFF. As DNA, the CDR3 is TGTGCCAGCAGCCTAAAAGAGAACACTGAAGCTTTCTTT.

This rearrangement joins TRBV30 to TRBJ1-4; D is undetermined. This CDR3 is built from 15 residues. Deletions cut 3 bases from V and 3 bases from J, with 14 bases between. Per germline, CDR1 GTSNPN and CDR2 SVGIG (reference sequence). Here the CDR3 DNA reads TGTGCCTGGAGAAGAGAAAACGGGTCTAATGAAAAACTGTTTTTT. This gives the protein CAWRRENGSNEKLFF. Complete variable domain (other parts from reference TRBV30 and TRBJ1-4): SQTIHQWPATLVQPVGSPLSLECTVEGTSNPNLYWYRQAAGRGLQLLFYSVGIGQISSEVPQNLSASRPQDRQFILSSKKLLLSDSGFYLCAWRRENGSNEKLFFGSGTQLSVL.

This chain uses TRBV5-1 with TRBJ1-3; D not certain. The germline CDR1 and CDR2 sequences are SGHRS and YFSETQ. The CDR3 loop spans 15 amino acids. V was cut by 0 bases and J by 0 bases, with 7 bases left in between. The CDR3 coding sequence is TGCGCCAGCAGCTTGGAAGCAGGCTCTGGAAACACCATATATTTT. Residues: CASSLEAGSGNTIYF.

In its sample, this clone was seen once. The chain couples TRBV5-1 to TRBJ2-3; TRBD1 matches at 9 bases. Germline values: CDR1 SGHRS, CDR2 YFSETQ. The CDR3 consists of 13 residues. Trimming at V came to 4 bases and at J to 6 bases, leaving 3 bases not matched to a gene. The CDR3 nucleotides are TGCGCCAGCAGCCGGACAGGGGCGGATACGCAGTATTTT. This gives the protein CASSRTGADTQYF.

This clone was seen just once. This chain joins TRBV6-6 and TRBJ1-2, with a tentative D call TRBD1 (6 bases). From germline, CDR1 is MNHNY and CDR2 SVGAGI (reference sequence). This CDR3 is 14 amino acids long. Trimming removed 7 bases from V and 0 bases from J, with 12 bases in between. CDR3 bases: TGTGCCAGCAAGATGGACAGCACTAACTATGGCTACACCTTC. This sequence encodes CASKMDSTNYGYTF.

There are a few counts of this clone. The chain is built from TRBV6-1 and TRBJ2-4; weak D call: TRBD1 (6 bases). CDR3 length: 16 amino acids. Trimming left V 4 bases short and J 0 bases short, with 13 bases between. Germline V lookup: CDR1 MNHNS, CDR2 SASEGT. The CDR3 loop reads CASSALQGIAKNIQYF. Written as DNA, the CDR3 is TGTGCCAGCAGTGCCCTACAGGGAATAGCCAAAAACATTCAGTACTTC.

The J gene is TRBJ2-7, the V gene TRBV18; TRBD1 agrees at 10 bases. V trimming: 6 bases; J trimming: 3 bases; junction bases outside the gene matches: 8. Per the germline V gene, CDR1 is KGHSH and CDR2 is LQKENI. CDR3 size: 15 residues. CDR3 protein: CASSTGQGPLYEQYF. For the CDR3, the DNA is TGTGCCAGCTCTACGGGACAGGGGCCTCTCTACGAGCAGTACTTC. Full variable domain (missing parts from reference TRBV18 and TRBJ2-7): NAGVMQNPRHLVRRRGQEARLRCSPMKGHSHVYWYRQLPEEGLKFMVYLQKENIIDESGMPKERFSAEFPKEGPSILRIQQVVRGDSAAYFCASSTGQGPLYEQYFGPGTRLTVT.

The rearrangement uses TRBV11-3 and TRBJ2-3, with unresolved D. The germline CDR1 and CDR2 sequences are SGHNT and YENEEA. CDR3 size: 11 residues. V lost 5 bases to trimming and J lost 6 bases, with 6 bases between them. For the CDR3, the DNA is TGTGCCAGCAGCCGAGTGGATACGCAGTATTTT. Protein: CASSRVDTQYF.

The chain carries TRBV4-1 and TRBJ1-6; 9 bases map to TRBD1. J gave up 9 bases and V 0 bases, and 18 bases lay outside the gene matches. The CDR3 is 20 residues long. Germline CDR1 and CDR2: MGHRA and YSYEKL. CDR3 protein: CASSQDPGTGLLSSGSPLHF. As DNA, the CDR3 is TGCGCCAGCAGCCAAGATCCCGGGACAGGGCTTCTCTCTTCCGGTTCACCCCTCCACTTT.

The CDR3 sequence: CASSPPRGGGGYGYTF. CDR3 nucleotides: TGTGCCAGCAGCCCTCCCCGGGGAGGGGGTGGCTATGGCTACACCTTC. The chain combines TRBV5-4 with TRBJ1-2; tentative D call: TRBD1 (6 bases). Germline V gene data show CDR1 as SGHNT and CDR2 as YYREEE (reference sequence). Trimming cost V 4 bases and J 4 bases, with 20 bases left between them. The CDR3 spans 16 residues.

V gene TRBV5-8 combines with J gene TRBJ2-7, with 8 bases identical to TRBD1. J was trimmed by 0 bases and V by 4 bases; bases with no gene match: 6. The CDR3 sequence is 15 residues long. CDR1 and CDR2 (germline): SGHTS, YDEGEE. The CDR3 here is CASSARDRISYEQYF. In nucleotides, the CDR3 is TGTGCCAGCAGCGCCCGGGACAGGATCTCCTACGAGCAGTACTTC.

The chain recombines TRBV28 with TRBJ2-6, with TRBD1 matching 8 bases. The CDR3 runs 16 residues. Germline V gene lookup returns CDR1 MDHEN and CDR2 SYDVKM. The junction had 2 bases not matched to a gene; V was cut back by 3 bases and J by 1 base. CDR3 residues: CASSFHRGSGANVLTF. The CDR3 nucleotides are TGTGCCAGCAGTTTTCACAGGGGGTCTGGGGCCAACGTCCTGACTTTC.

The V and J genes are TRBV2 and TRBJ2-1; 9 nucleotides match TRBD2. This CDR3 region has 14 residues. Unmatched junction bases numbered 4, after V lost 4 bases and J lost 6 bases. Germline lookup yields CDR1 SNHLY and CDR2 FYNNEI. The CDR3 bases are TGTGCCAGCAGTGGTCTAGCGGGAAGCAATGAGCAGTTCTTC. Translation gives CASSGLAGSNEQFF. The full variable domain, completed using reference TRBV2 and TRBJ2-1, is EPEVTQTPSHQVTQMGQEVILRCVPISNHLYFYWYRQILGQKVEFLVSFYNNEISEKSEIFDDQFSVERPDGSNFTLKIRSTKLEDSAMYFCASSGLAGSNEQFFGPGTRLTVL.

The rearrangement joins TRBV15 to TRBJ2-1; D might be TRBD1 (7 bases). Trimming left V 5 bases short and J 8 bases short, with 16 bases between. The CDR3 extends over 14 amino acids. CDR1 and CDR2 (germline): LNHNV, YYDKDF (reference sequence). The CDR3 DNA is TGTGCCACCAGCTCCCGCGACAGGGAGGATGAGCAGTTCTTC. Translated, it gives CATSSRDREDEQFF. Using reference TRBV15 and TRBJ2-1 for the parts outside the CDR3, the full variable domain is DAMVIQNPRYQVTQFGKPVTLSCSQTLNHNVMYWYQQKSSQAPKLLFHYYDKDFNNEADTPDNFQSRRPNTSFCFLDIRSPGLGDTAMYLCATSSRDREDEQFFGPGTRLTVL.

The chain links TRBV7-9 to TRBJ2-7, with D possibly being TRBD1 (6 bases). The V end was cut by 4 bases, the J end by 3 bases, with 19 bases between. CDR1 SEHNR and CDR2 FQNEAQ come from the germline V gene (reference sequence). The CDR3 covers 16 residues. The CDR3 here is CASSSSTGLADYEQYF. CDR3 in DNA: TGTGCCAGCAGCTCTTCTACAGGGCTGGCGGACTACGAGCAGTACTTC.

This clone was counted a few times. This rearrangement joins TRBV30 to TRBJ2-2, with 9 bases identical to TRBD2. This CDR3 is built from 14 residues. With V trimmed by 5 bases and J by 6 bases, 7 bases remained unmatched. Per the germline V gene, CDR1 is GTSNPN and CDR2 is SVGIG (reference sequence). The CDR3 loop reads CAWLSGRLPGELFF. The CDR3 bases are TGTGCCTGGTTAAGCGGGAGGCTCCCCGGGGAGCTGTTTTTT.

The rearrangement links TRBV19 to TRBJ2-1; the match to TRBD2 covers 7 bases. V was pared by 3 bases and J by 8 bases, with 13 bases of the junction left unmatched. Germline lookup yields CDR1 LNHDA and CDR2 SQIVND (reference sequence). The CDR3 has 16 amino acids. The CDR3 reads CASSMSSGGLIDEQFF. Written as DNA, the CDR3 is TGTGCCAGTAGTATGTCTAGCGGCGGCCTGATCGATGAGCAGTTCTTC.

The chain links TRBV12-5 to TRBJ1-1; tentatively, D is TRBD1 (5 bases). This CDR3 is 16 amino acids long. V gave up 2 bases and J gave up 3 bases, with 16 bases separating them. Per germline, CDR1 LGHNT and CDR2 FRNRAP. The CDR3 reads CASGLWQGDTYTEAFF. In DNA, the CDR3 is TGTGCTAGTGGTTTGTGGCAGGGTGATACGTACACTGAAGCTTTCTTT.